This T cell receptor beta chain derives from a study of blood T cells in healthy people across ages. The V end lost 3 bases, the J end lost 4 bases, and 9 bases lay between the germline ends. The CDR3 has 12 amino acids. Germline CDR1 and CDR2: DFQATT and SNEGSKA (reference sequence). Then a second PCR, running roughly 6 to 11 cycles, was carried out with a sample-barcoded 5' primer and a J-beta primer mix. TCRdb reprocessed the 5' RACE reads via MiXCR and lists one record per CDR3 protein. The sample yields more than 1.4 million distinct CDR3 sequences, roughly 45% seen once. This clonotype came up many times. Per sample, no less than 6 micrograms of total RNA were extracted.

V and J are TRBV20-1 and TRBJ2-5, with D possibly being TRBD1 (6 bases). This receptor was taken from a woman between 18 and 30 years old in good health. The sample was blood. The CDR3 loop is CSASSGAETQYF. CDR3 in DNA: TGCAGTGCTAGCTCAGGGGCAGAGACCCAGTACTTC.